This entry concerns a single T cell receptor (beta chain). Its specificity is unknown. Method: immunoSEQ multiplex PCR; TCRdb's copy keeps in-frame clones and lacks some. The sample consists of fewer than 120,000 clones, 80% to 90% of them appearing once. Doses given second, at about 4 or about 12 weeks, were pooled. The sample is drawn from a study of T cell responses to AZD1222 COVID-19 vaccine. Points from the study as a whole: Increases in Spike-specific TCR breadth and depth were seen after two AZD1222 doses. Among the donors, most were white British and more were female, and clonal diversity was possibly underestimated.

The clonotype comes from an adult who received the AZD1222 COVID-19 vaccine. Sequencing used peripheral blood, obtained 28 days after the second AZD1222 dose.

The CDR3 DNA reads as TGTGCCAGCAGCCGGCGAGTCGGTGAAGCTTTCTTT. This codes for CASSRRVGEAFF. The chain recombines TRBV3-1 (or the pseudogene TRBV3-2) with TRBJ1-1; D not certain. V lost 4 bases and J 7 bases, leaving 10 bases between the germline ends. The germline V gene has CDR1 LGHDT and CDR2 YNNKEL (reference sequence). This CDR3 has 12 amino acids.